This TCR beta chain was sequenced during a study of cytomegalovirus exposure and HLA in healthy donors. CDR1 is LNHDA, CDR2 SQIVND, per germline (reference sequence). This CDR3 is 15 amino acids long. Deletions cut 7 bases from V and 2 bases from J, with 12 bases between. A multiplex PCR was run with 60 Vbeta primers and 13 Jbeta primers. Method: immunoSEQ multiplex PCR; TCRdb's copy keeps in-frame clones and lacks some. This table has a few hundred thousand clones, about 90% appearing once. The origin of this receptor is a woman aged 18-29 years in good health and CMV-seronegative. The V gene is TRBV19, the J gene TRBJ2-6; D is perhaps TRBD2 (5 bases). Sequenced sample: PBMCs. The CDR3 sequence: CASNQWETGANVLTF. The CDR3 coding sequence is TGTGCCAGTAACCAATGGGAGACTGGGGCCAACGTCCTGACTTTC.